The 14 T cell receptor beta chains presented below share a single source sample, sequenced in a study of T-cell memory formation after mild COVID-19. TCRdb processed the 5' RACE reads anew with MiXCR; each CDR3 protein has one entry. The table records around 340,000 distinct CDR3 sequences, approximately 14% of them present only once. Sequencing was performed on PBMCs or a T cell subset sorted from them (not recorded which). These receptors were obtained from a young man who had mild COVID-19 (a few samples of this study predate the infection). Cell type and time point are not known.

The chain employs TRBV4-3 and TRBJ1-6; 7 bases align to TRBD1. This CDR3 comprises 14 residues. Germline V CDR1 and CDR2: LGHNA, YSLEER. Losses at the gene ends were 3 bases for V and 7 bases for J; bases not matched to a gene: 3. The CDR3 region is CASSQGTENSPLHF. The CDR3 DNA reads TGCGCCAGCAGCCAGGGGACAGAGAATTCACCCCTCCACTTT.

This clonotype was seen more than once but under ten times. The CDR3 bases are TGTGCCAGCAGCGTAGGAGACAGATTACAAGAGACCCAGTACTTC. It yields the protein CASSVGDRLQETQYF. This chain joins TRBV9 and TRBJ2-5; weak D call: TRBD1 (5 bases). Germline V gives CDR1 SGDLS, CDR2 YYNGEE. The CDR3 extends over 15 amino acids. V was trimmed by 0 bases and J by 2 bases, leaving 11 bases between them.

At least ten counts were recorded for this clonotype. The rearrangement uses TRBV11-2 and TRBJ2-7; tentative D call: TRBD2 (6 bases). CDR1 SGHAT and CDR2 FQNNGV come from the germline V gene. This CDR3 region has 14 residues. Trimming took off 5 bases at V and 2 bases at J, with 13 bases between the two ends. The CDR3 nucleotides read TGTGCCAGCAGCGCCGGGACTGGGCCCTACGAGCAGTACTTC. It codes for CASSAGTGPYEQYF.

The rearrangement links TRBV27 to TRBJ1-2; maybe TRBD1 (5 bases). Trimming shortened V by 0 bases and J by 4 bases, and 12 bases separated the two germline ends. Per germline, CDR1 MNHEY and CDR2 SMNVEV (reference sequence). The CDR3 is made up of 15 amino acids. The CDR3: CASSLSPGGIYGYTF. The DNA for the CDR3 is TGTGCCAGCAGTTTATCGCCTGGGGGGATCTATGGCTACACCTTC.

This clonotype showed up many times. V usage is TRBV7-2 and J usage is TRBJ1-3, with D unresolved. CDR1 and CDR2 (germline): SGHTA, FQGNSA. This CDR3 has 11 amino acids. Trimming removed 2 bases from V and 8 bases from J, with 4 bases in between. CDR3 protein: CASSLLHTIYF. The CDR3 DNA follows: TGTGCCAGCAGCTTACTCCACACCATATATTTT. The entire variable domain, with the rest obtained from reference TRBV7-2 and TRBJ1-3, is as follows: GAGVSQSPSNKVTEKGKDVELRCDPISGHTALYWYRQSLGQGLEFLIYFQGNSAPDKSGLPSDRFSAERTGGSVSTLTIQRTQQEDSAVYLCASSLLHTIYFGEGSWLTVV.

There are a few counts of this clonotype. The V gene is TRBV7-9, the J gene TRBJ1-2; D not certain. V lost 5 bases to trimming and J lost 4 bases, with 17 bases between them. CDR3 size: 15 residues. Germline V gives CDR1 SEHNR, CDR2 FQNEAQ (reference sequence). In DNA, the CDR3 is TGTGCCAGCAGCCTTCAGAGGGTGTCCTCCTATGGCTACACCTTC. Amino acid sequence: CASSLQRVSSYGYTF.

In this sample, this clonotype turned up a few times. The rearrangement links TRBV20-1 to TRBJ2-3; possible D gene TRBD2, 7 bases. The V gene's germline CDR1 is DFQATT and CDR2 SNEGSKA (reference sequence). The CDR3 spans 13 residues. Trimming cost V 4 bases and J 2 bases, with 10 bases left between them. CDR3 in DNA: TGCAGTGCTACCCGGGGGGCCACAGATACGCAGTATTTT. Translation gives CSATRGATDTQYF.

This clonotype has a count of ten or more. In DNA, the CDR3 is TGTGCCAGCAGTCCCTTCGGGGGGTTGGGGCAGTATTTT. Translated: CASSPFGGLGQYF. The chain employs TRBV6-5 and TRBJ2-3; TRBD2 matches 7 bases. The CDR3 has 13 residues. Germline CDR1 is MNHEY and CDR2 is SVGAGI. The trim removed 5 bases at V and 11 bases at J, leaving 10 bases unmatched.

The CDR3 region is CSVPTGTGELFF. In nucleotides, the CDR3 is TGCAGCGTCCCGACGGGAACCGGGGAGCTGTTTTTT. J is TRBJ2-2 and V is TRBV29-1; possibly TRBD2 for D (5 bases). The CDR3 loop spans 12 amino acids. V shed 6 bases and J shed 5 bases, with 10 bases lying between them. Germline loops: CDR1 SQVTM, CDR2 ANQGSEA.

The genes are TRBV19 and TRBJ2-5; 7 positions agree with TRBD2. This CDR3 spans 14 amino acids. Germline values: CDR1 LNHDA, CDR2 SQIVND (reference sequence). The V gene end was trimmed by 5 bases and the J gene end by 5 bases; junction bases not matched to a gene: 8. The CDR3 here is CASSDQTSRETQYF. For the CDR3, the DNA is TGTGCCAGTAGTGACCAGACTAGCCGGGAGACCCAGTACTTC.

CDR3 sequence: CASSQDGGLGETQYF. The DNA for the CDR3 is TGTGCCAGCAGCCAAGACGGGGGTCTAGGGGAGACCCAGTACTTC. The rearrangement links TRBV3-1 to TRBJ2-5; TRBD2 might be the D (6 bases). Germline V gene lookup returns CDR1 LGHDT and CDR2 YNNKEL (reference sequence). Between the trimmed V and J ends, which lost 0 bases and 5 bases, there was a span of 13 bases. The CDR3 length is 15 residues.

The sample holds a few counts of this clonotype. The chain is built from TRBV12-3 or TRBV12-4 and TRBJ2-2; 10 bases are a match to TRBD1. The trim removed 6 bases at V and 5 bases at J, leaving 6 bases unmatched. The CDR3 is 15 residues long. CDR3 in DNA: TGTGCCAGCAGGACCGGGACAGGGGTGACCGGGGAGCTGTTTTTT. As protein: CASRTGTGVTGELFF.

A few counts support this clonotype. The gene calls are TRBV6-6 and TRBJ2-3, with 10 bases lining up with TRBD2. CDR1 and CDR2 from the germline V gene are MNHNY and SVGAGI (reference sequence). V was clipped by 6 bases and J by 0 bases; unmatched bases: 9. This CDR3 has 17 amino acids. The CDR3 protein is CASSFSGGTASTDTQYF. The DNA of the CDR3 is TGTGCCAGCAGCTTTAGCGGGGGGACGGCTAGCACAGATACGCAGTATTTT.

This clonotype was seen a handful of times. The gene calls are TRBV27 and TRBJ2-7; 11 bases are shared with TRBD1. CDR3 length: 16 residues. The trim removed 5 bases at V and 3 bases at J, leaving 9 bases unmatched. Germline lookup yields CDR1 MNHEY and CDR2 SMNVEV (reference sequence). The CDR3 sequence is CASSPQGTGGNYEQYF. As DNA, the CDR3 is TGTGCCAGCAGTCCACAGGGGACAGGGGGAAACTACGAGCAGTACTTC.